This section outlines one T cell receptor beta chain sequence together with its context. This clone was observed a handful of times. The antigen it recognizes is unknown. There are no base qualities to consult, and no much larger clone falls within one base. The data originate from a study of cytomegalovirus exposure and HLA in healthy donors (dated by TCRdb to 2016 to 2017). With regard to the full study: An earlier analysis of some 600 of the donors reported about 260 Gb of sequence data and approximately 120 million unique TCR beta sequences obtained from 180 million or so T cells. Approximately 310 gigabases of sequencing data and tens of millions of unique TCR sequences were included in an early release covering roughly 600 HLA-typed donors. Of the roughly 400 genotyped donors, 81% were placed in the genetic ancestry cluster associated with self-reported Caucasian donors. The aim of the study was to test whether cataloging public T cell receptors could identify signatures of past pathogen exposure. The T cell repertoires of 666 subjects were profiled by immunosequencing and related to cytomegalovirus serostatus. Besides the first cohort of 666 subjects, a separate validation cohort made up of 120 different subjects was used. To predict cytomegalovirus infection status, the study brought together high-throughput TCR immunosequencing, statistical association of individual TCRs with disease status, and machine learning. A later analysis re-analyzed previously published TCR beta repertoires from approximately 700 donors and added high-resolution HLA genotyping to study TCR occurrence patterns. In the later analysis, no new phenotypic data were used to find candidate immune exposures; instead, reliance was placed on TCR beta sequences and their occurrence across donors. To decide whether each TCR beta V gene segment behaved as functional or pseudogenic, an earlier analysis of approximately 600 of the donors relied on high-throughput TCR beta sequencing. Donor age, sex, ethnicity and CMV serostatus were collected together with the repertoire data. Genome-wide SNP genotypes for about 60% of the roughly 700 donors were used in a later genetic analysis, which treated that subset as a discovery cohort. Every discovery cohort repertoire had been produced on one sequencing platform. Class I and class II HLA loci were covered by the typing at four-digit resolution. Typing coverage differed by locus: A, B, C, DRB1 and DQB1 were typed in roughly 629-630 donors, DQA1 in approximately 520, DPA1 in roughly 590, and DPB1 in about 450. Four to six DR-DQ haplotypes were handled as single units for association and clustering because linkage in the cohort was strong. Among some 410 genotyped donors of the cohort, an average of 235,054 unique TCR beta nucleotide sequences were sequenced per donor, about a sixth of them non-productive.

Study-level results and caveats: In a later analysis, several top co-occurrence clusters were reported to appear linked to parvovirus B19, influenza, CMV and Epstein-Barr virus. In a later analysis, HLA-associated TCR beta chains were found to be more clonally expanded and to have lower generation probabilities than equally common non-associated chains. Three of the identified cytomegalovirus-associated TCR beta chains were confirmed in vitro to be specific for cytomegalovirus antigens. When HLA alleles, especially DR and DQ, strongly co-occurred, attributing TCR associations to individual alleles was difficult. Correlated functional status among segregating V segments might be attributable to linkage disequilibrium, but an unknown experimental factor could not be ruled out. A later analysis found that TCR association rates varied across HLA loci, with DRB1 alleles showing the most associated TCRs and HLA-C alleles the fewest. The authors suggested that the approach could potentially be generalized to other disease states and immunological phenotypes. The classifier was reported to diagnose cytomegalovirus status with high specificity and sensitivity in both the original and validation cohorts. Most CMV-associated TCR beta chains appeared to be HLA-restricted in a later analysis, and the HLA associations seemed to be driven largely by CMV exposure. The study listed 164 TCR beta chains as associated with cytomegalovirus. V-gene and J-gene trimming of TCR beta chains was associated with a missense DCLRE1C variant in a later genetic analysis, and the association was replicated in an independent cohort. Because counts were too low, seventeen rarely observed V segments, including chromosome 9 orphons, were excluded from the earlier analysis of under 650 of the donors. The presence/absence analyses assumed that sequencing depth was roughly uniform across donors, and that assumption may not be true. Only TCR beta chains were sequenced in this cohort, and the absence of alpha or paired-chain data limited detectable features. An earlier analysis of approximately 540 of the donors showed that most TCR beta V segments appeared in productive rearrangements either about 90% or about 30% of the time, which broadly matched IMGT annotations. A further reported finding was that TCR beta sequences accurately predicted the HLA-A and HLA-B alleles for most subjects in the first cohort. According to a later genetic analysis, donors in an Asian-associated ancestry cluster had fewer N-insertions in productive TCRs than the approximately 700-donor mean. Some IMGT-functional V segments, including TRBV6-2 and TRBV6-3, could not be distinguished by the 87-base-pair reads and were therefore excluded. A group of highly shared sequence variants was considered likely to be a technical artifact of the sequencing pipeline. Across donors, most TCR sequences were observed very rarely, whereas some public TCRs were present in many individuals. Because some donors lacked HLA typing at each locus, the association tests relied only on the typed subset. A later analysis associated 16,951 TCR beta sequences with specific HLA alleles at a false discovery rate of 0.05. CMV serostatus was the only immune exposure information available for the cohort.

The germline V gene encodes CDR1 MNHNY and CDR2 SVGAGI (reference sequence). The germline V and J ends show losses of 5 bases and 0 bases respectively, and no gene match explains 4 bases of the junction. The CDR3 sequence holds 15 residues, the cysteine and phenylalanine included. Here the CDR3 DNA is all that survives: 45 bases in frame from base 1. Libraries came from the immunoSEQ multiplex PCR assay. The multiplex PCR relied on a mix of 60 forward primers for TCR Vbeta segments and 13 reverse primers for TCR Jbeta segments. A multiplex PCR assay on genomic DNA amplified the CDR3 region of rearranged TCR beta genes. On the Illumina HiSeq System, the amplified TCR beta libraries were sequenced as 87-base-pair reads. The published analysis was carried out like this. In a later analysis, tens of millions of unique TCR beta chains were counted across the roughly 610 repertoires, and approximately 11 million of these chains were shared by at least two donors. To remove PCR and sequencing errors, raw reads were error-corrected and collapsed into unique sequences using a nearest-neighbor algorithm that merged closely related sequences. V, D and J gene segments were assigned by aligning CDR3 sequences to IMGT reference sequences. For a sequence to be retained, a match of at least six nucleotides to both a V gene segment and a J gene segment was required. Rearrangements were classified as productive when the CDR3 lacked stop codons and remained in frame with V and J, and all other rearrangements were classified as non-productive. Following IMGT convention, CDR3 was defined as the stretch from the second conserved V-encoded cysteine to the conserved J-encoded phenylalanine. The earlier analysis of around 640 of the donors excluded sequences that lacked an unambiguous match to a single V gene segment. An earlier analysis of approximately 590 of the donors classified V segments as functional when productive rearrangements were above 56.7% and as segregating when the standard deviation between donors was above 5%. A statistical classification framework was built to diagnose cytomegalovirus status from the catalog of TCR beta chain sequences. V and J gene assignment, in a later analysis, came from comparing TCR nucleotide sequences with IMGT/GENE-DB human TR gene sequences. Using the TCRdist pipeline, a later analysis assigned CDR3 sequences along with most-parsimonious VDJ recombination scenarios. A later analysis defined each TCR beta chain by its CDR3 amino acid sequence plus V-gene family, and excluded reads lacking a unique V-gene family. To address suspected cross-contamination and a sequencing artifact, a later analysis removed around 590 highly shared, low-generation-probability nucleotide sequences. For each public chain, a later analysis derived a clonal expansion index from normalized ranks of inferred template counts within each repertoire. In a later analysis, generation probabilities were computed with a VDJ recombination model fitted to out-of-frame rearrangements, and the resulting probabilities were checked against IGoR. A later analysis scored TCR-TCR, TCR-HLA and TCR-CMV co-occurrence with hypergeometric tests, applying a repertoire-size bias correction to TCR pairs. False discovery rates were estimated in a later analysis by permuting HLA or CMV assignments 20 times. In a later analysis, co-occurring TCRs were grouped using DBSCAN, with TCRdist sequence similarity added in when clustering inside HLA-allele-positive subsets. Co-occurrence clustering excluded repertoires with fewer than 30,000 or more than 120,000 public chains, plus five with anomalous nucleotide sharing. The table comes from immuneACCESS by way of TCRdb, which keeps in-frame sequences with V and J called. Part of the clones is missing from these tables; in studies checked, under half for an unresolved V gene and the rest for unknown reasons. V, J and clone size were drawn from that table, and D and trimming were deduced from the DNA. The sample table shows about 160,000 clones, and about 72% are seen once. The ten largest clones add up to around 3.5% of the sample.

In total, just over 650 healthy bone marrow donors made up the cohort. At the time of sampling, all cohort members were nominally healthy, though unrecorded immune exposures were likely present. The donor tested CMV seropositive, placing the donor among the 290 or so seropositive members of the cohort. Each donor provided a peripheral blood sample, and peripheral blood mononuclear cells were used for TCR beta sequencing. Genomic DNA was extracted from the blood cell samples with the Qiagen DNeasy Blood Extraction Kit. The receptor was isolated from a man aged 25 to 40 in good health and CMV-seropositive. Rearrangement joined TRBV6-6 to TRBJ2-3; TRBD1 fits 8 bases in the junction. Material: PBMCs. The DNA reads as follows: TGTGCCAGCAGTCCTGGACAGGGAAGCACAGATACGCAGTATTTT. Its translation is CASSPGQGSTDTQYF.